This record looks at one TCR beta chain sequence and its context. Its antigen is still unknown. The data derive from a study of blood T cells in healthy people across ages. General study findings and limits: Fewer expanded clones and more diversity marked long-lived versus aged donors. TCR beta diversity per million T cells fell roughly linearly with age. No one knew whether donors had CMV, which possibly confounded expanded clonotype changes.

For the second PCR, which ran for roughly 6 to 12 cycles, a sample-barcoded 5' primer and a J-beta primer mix were used. MiXCR was run by TCRdb on the 5' RACE reads, yielding one entry per CDR3 protein. The table includes around 280,000 distinct CDR3 sequences, 27% detected once. This CDR3 is 15 amino acids long. The germline gives CDR1 SGHRS, CDR2 YFSETQ. Trimming took off 0 bases at V and 5 bases at J, with 13 bases between the two ends. The receptor's source is a woman aged 70-85 years in good health. Sequenced material: blood. The chain joins TRBV5-1 to TRBJ2-3, with unresolved D. The CDR3 spells CASSLATPDLDTQYF. CDR3 in DNA: TGCGCCAGCAGCTTGGCTACTCCTGATCTAGATACGCAGTATTTT.